These T cell receptor beta chains were read from a single sample in a study of cytomegalovirus exposure and HLA in healthy donors. Produced via immunoSEQ multiplex PCR; TCRdb's table is partial and in-frame only. The sample has under 200,000 clones; 75% are singletons. The sequencing input was PBMCs. Every receptor here comes from a woman in her forties or fifties in good health and CMV-seropositive. The CDR3 runs from the conserved cysteine through the conserved F or W. A D gene is named only where the DNA matches it firmly. Only part of the rows carry a size: once, few, many, or a class if the clone is expanded.

d_call,v_call,clone_size,j_call,cdr3_nt,cdr3_aa
NA,TRBV19,NA,TRBJ1-1,TGTGCCAGTAGTAGTCGGGGATTTACTGAAGCTTTCTTT,CASSSRGFTEAFF
NA,TRBV2,NA,TRBJ1-2,TGTGCCAGCAGTGAAGGGGGGCGCCTTGGCTACACCTTC,CASSEGGRLGYTF
TRBD1,TRBV5-4,NA,TRBJ1-1,TGTGCCAGCAGCCCCGGTGGGACCGGGACAGGGGGGTGGGTCGCTGAAGCTTTCTTT,CASSPGGTGTGGWVAEAFF
TRBD1,TRBV2,NA,TRBJ1-5,TGTGCCAGCAGTGGACAGGGGCCGCCCCAGCATTTT,CASSGQGPPQHF
NA,TRBV10-1,NA,TRBJ1-1,TGCGCCAGCTCCGGGTTGAACACTGAAGCTTTCTTT,CASSGLNTEAFF
NA,TRBV5-1,NA,TRBJ2-2,TGCGCCAGCAGCTCCATAACAGGGTTGGGGGACACCGGGGAGCTGTTTTTT,CASSSITGLGDTGELFF
TRBD2,TRBV6-5,NA,TRBJ2-3,TGTGCCAGCAGTTACGAGACTAGCACCCGCCGTACGCAGTATTTT,CASSYETSTRRTQYF
NA,TRBV5-1,NA,TRBJ2-2,TGCGCCAGCAGCTCGGACAGTACCGGGGAGCTGTTTTTT,CASSSDSTGELFF
NA,TRBV19,NA,TRBJ1-1,TGTGCCAGTAGTACCCGGGATAACCGCCCGGGCACTGAAGCTTTCTTT,CASSTRDNRPGTEAFF
TRBD1,TRBV7-9,NA,TRBJ1-6,TGTGCCAGCAGCCCGGCGGACAGGGAGAATTCACCCCTCCACTTT,CASSPADRENSPLHF
NA,TRBV7-9,NA,TRBJ2-2,TGTGCCAGCAGTCTCAGGGGGGACGGCGGGGAGCTGTTTTTT,CASSLRGDGGELFF
TRBD1,TRBV2,NA,TRBJ2-7,TGTGCCAGAAGTGACAGGGGCTCCTACGAGCAGTACTTC,CARSDRGSYEQYF
NA,TRBV5-1,NA,TRBJ2-7,TGCGCCAGCAGCCCCAGCGTGGCCCTGGACGAGCAGTACTTC,CASSPSVALDEQYF
TRBD1,TRBV7-9,NA,TRBJ1-2,TGTGCCAGCAGCGCGACAGGGCTTGGCTATGGCTACACCTTC,CASSATGLGYGYTF
NA,TRBV25-1,NA,TRBJ1-1,TGTGCCAGCAGCTTTGGGGCGTACACTGAAGCTTTCTTT,CASSFGAYTEAFF
TRBD1,TRBV10-3,NA,TRBJ1-1,TGTGCCATCGGGGACAGGGGAAGTGGGAACACTGAAGCTTTCTTT,CAIGDRGSGNTEAFF
TRBD2,TRBV7-7,NA,TRBJ2-3,TGTGCCAGCAGCCCTGGGGGGGGGTTAAGCACAGATACGCAGTATTTT,CASSPGGGLSTDTQYF
TRBD2,TRBV2,NA,TRBJ2-1,TGTGCCAGCTCCGGACTAGCGGTCAGTGAGCAGTTCTTC,CASSGLAVSEQFF
NA,TRBV30,few,TRBJ1-5,TGTGCCTGGAGCCTGTACGGGGTCGGCCATCAGCCCCAGCATTTT,CAWSLYGVGHQPQHF
NA,TRBV2,NA,TRBJ2-5,TGTGCCAGCAGTGAAGACCCCCCTAGGACCCAGTACTTC,CASSEDPPRTQYF
NA,TRBV5-5,NA,TRBJ1-5,TGTGCCAGCAGCCCCATGGGGCACAATCAGCCCCAGCATTTT,CASSPMGHNQPQHF
NA,TRBV18,few,TRBJ2-2,TGTGCCAGCTCACCCCCTTCAGGGAAAATAACCGGGGAGCTGTTTTTT,CASSPPSGKITGELFF
TRBD1,TRBV27,NA,TRBJ1-2,TGTGCCAGCAGCCCTACAGGGGTAAGGGGCTACACCTTC,CASSPTGVRGYTF
TRBD1,TRBV15,few,TRBJ2-2,TGTGCCACCAGAAGAGGACAGGGGACACTGAACACCGGGGAGCTGTTTTTT,CATRRGQGTLNTGELFF
NA,TRBV28,NA,TRBJ1-2,TGTGCCAGCAGTTTTTCGGACACTCACAACTATGGCTACACCTTC,CASSFSDTHNYGYTF
NA,TRBV30,NA,TRBJ1-1,TGTGCCTGGAGTAGTCAACTCGGCACTGAAGCTTTCTTT,CAWSSQLGTEAFF
NA,TRBV9,NA,TRBJ2-3,TGTGCCAGCAGCTCTGGACAGACTTATAACACAGATACGCAGTATTTT,CASSSGQTYNTDTQYF
NA,TRBV29-1,NA,TRBJ2-6,TGCAGCGTTGATCACTCTGGGGCCAACGTCCTGACTTTC,CSVDHSGANVLTF
TRBD1,TRBV10-2,once,TRBJ2-1,TGCGCCAGCAGTGAGTCTCAGGGGGCGCGGAATGAGCAGTTCTTC,CASSESQGARNEQFF
NA,TRBV10-2,NA,TRBJ1-5,TGCGCCAGTGACCGGGGGTCGGGCAATCAGCCCCAGCATTTT,CASDRGSGNQPQHF
NA,TRBV5-6,NA,TRBJ1-1,TGTGCCAGCAGCTCATACGGTTTACAGGGCCTCGCTGAAGCTTTCTTT,CASSSYGLQGLAEAFF
TRBD2,TRBV5-1,NA,TRBJ2-1,TGCGCCAGCAGCGAGGCCCCTAGCGGGGCTAGTGAGCAGTTCTTC,CASSEAPSGASEQFF
NA,TRBV19,NA,TRBJ2-2,TGTGCCAGTACCCACCTGAAGGAGACCGGGGAGCTGTTTTTT,CASTHLKETGELFF
NA,TRBV5-8,NA,TRBJ1-5,TGTGCCAGCAGCATACAGGGATATAGCAATCAGCCCCAGCATTTT,CASSIQGYSNQPQHF
TRBD1,TRBV6-5,NA,TRBJ1-1,TGTGCCAGCAGTTACTCAGGGGGCCTGAACACTGAAGCTTTCTTT,CASSYSGGLNTEAFF
TRBD2,TRBV6-1,NA,TRBJ2-3,TGTGCCAGCAGTGAAACTACACTAGCGGGGGAAAACACAGATACGCAGTATTTT,CASSETTLAGENTDTQYF
NA,TRBV7-9,NA,TRBJ1-2,TGTGCCAGCAGCTTCGAGGGTCCCTATGGCTACACCTTC,CASSFEGPYGYTF
NA,TRBV18,NA,TRBJ1-2,TGTGCCAGCTCACCTCTAGACGCCATCTATGGCTACACCTTC,CASSPLDAIYGYTF
TRBD1,TRBV7-8,NA,TRBJ1-6,TGTGCCAGCATACAGGGGGCCAGTAATTCACCCCTCCACTTT,CASIQGASNSPLHF
TRBD1,TRBV7-8,NA,TRBJ2-7,TGTGCCAGCAGCCTCAACGCCGGGGACAGGGGGCAGTACGAGCAGTACTTC,CASSLNAGDRGQYEQYF
TRBD1,TRBV5-6,NA,TRBJ2-3,TGTGCCAGCAGGGACAGGGGGGGATCAGATACGCAGTATTTT,CASRDRGGSDTQYF
NA,TRBV6-5,NA,TRBJ2-1,TGTGCCAGCAGCCAAGACAGAAACAATGAGCAGTTCTTC,CASSQDRNNEQFF
NA,TRBV18,NA,TRBJ2-7,TGTGCCAGCTCACCAGGAGACGGTTCCTACGAGCAGTACTTC,CASSPGDGSYEQYF
TRBD2,TRBV6-1,NA,TRBJ2-1,TGTGCCAGCAGTGATTCATGGGGGGGGACCCAATCTGAGCAGTTCTTC,CASSDSWGGTQSEQFF
TRBD1,TRBV7-9,NA,TRBJ1-1,TGTGCCAGCGGACGGGGGACAGGGCAGAACACTGAAGCTTTCTTT,CASGRGTGQNTEAFF
TRBD2,TRBV5-1,NA,TRBJ2-5,TGCGCCAGCAGCTCAGGACTAGCGGGGGGCTATCTCCAAGAGACCCAGTACTTC,CASSSGLAGGYLQETQYF
TRBD1,TRBV5-1,few,TRBJ1-2,TGCGCCAGCAGCGACGGGACAGGGGGGTATGGCTACACCTTC,CASSDGTGGYGYTF
TRBD2,TRBV19,NA,TRBJ2-7,TGTGCCACAGCCACTAGCGGGGTGACATGGGAGCAGTACTTC,CATATSGVTWEQYF
NA,TRBV7-7,NA,TRBJ2-2,TGTGCCAGCAGCTTACGCACCCCCGACAGCGACTTCACCGGGGAGCTGTTTTTT,CASSLRTPDSDFTGELFF
TRBD2,TRBV29-1,NA,TRBJ2-5,TGCAGCGTTGAAAGGACTAGCGGGGAGACCCAGTACTTC,CSVERTSGETQYF
NA,TRBV10-3,NA,TRBJ2-1,TGTGCCATCGCCAAACAGGGTAGTGGTGAGCAGTTCTTC,CAIAKQGSGEQFF
TRBD1,TRBV9,NA,TRBJ2-3,TGTGCCAGCAGCACCTCCGGGACAGGGTTTCCAGATACGCAGTATTTT,CASSTSGTGFPDTQYF